The sample holds one count of the clone carrying this T cell receptor (beta chain). The target antigen is unknown. The record originates from a study of cytomegalovirus exposure and HLA in healthy donors. Both 60 Vbeta primers and 13 Jbeta primers went into the PCR. Data came from immunoSEQ multiplex PCR; TCRdb stores just in-frame clones and leaves some out. The sample lists about 150,000 clones, around 80% occurring once. Study-wide results and limits: Earlier analysis looked at TCR beta V segments, and most were productive about 90% or about 30% of the time. Several of the most significant clusters appeared, in a later analysis, to be linked to common viral pathogens. At a 0.05 false discovery rate, a later analysis found some 18,000 TCR beta sequences to be associated with HLA alleles.

Trimming shortened V by 4 bases and J by 0 bases, and 13 bases separated the two germline ends. The germline gives CDR1 MGHRA, CDR2 YSYEKL. The CDR3 extends over 16 amino acids. Sequenced: PBMCs. This clonotype originated in a woman in her 40s in good health and CMV-seropositive. The chain combines TRBV4-1 with TRBJ1-3, with D possibly being TRBD1 (5 bases). The CDR3 loop is CASSLGVGGSGNTIYF. The CDR3 DNA follows: TGCGCCAGCAGCCTCGGGGTCGGGGGCTCTGGAAACACCATATATTTT.